This TCR beta chain was sequenced during a study of shared clonotypes between healthy human individuals. Study details: The donor group consisted of two women and a few men, aged 18 to 49.

Study-level results: How much donors shared clonotypes was expected to be affected by sequencing depth.

Profiled with immunoSEQ multiplex PCR; TCRdb holds only in-frame clones, not every one. Of more than 1.2 million clones in the sample, 98% were seen once. V was pared by 5 bases and J by 8 bases, with 15 bases between. The CDR3 has 14 residues. CDR1 and CDR2 (germline): LGHNA, YSLEER. Turning to this clone: What it recognizes is unknown.

Sequencing was performed on naive CD4+ T cells sorted from blood. Subset reported: CD45RA+ positively selected. The V call is TRBV4-3, the J call TRBJ1-4; D remains ambiguous. The origin of this receptor is a man aged 30 to 39 in good health. This chain's CDR3 is CASSKPGLGEKLFF. The CDR3 DNA reads as TGCGCCAGCAGCAAACCGGGCCTGGGGGAAAAACTGTTTTTT.